The T cell receptor (beta chain) under discussion was sequenced for a study of shared clonotypes between healthy human individuals. Template for every sorted-subset replicate PCR totaled approximately 0.2 ug DNA, around 33,000 T cell genomes. The method was immunoSEQ multiplex PCR; TCRdb's version includes in-frame clones alone and lacks a portion of them. The data hold 2 million to 3 million clones, with 80% to 95% observed a single time. This CDR3 has 15 residues. Between the trimmed V and J ends, which lost 5 bases and 6 bases, there was a span of 20 bases. CDR1 SNHLY and CDR2 FYNNEI come from the germline V gene.

Sequenced: naive CD4+ T cells from PBMCs. The subset is: CD45RA+ positively selected. This receptor was identified in a man aged 18 to 30 in good health. Some clones in this sample may be carry-over from other donors' samples. The chain couples TRBV2 to TRBJ2-7; possibly TRBD1 for D (6 bases). The chain's CDR3 is CASSLARGAKPEQYF. CDR3 coding DNA: TGTGCCAGCAGTCTCGCCAGGGGTGCAAAGCCCGAGCAGTACTTC.